The clone carrying this TCR beta chain was detected many times. The sample is drawn from a study of CD8+CD57+ T cells in acquired aplastic anemia. Germline loops: CDR1 MNHEY, CDR2 SVGAGI. Trimming shortened V by 2 bases and J by 2 bases, and 4 bases separated the two germline ends. This CDR3 is built from 13 residues. According to the study, genomic DNA was the template for TCR beta VDJ and CDR3 profiling. TCRdb independently ran MiXCR on the reads; one entry per CDR3 protein. The sample shows some 170,000 distinct CDR3 sequences, roughly 48% of them seen only once. Selection for sequencing was limited to patients who had shown CD8+CD57+ cell expansion by flow cytometry.

Sequencing used sorted CD4+, CD8+, or CD8+CD57+ T cells (not recorded which) from PBMCs. The gene calls are TRBV6-5 and TRBJ1-5; no definite D call. This clonotype originated in a human donor with aplastic anemia. The CDR3 reads CASSYKRNQPQHF. CDR3 bases: TGTGCCAGCAGTTACAAGCGCAATCAGCCCCAGCATTTT.